The clone carrying this T cell receptor (beta chain) has only a few counts. What it binds is not known. Clones were read by immunoSEQ multiplex PCR, and TCRdb kept only the in-frame ones, dropping some. The sample contains about 10,000 clones, around 83% of which appear only once. The sample comes from a study of follicular helper T cells after annual influenza vaccination. Study as a whole: Sampling occurred days 0, 7 and 28 after each influenza vaccination. Findings and limits, study-wide: Yearly vaccinations repeatedly recalled conserved clonotypes in ICOS+CD38+ cTfh.

The CDR3 contains 15 residues. The germline CDR1 and CDR2 sequences are LGHNA and YSLEER. The germline V and J ends were trimmed by 0 bases and 4 bases, with 10 bases remaining between them. As to time point: 2014-2015 season, 7 days after vaccination. Between roughly 35 and 100 mL of blood was drawn per time point. The chain carries TRBV4-3 and TRBJ1-5; no reliable D call. The sequencing here drew on CXCR5- memory CD4+ T cells sorted from blood, taken 7 days after influenza vaccination. The receptor's source is an adult who received the influenza vaccine. The CDR3 nucleotides read TGCGCCAGCAGCCAAGAAGCGGACCCGAATCAGCCCCAGCATTTT. Translating gives CASSQEADPNQPQHF.